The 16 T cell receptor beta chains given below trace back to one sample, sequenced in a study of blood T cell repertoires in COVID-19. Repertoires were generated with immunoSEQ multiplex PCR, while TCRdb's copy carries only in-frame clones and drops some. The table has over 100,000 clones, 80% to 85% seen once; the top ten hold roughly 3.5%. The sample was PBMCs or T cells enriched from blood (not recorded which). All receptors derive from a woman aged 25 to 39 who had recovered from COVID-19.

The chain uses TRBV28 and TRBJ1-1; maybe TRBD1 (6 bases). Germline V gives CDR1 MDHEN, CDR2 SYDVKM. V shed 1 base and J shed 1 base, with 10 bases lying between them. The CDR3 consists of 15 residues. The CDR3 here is CASSLFGGRNTEAFF. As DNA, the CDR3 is TGTGCCAGCAGTTTATTCGGGGGGCGGAACACTGAAGCTTTCTTT.

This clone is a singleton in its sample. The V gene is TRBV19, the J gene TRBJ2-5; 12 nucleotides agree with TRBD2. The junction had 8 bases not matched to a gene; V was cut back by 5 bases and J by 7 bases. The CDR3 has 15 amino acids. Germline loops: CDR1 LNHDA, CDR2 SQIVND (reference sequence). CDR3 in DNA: TGTGCCAGTAGTCAAGCCCGGACTAGCGGGATGACCCAGTACTTC. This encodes CASSQARTSGMTQYF.

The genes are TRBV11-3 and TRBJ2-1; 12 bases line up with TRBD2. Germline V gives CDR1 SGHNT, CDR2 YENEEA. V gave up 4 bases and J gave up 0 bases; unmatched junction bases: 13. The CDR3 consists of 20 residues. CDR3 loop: CASSSSGLAGSWSSYNEQFF. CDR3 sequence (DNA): TGTGCCAGCAGCTCCTCGGGACTAGCGGGCTCTTGGAGCTCCTACAATGAGCAGTTCTTC.

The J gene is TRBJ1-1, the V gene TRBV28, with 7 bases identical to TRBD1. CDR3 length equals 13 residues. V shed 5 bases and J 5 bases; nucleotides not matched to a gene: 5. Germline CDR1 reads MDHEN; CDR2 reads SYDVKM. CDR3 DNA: TGTGCCAGCAGTCCAGGGGGATGGACTGAAGCTTTCTTT. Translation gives CASSPGGWTEAFF.

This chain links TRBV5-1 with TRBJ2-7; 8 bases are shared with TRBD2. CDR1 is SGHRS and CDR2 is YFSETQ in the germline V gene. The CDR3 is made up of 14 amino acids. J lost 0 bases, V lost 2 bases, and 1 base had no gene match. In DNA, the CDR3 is TGCGCCAGCAGCTTCAGCGGGAGCTCCTACGAGCAGTACTTC. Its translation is CASSFSGSSYEQYF. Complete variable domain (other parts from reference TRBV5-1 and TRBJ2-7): KAGVTQTPRYLIKTRGQQVTLSCSPISGHRSVSWYQQTPGQGLQFLFEYFSETQRNKGNFPGRFSGRQFSNSRSEMNVSTLELGDSALYLCASSFSGSSYEQYFGPGTRLTVT.

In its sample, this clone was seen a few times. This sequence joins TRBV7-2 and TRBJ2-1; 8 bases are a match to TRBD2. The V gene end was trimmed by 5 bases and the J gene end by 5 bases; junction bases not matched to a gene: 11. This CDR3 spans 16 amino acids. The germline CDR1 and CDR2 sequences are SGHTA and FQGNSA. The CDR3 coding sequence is TGTGCCAGCAGCCTGGCCGGGACTAGGGTGAACAATGAGCAGTTCTTC. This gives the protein CASSLAGTRVNNEQFF.

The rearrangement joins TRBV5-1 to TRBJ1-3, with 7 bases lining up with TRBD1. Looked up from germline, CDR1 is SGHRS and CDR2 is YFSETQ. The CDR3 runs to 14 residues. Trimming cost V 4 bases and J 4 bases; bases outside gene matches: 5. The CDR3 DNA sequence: TGCGCCAGCAGCCAACAGGGGTCCGGAAACACCATATATTTT. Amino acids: CASSQQGSGNTIYF.

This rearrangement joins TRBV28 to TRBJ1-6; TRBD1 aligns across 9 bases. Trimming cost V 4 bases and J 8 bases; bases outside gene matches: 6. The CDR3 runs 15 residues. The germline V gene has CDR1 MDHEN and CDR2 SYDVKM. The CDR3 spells CASSYRTGAYSPLHF. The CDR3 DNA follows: TGTGCCAGCAGTTACAGGACAGGGGCGTATTCACCCCTCCACTTT.

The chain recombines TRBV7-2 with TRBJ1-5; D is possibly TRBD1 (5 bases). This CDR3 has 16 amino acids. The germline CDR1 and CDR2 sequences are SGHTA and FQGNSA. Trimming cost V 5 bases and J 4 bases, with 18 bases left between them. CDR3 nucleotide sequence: TGTGCCAGCAGCCCCGAAGACAGCCACAAGAATCAGCCCCAGCATTTT. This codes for CASSPEDSHKNQPQHF.

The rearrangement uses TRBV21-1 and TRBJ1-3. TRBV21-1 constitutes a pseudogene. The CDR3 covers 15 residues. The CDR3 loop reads CASSTWRRSGNTIYF. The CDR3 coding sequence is TGTGCCAGCAGCACATGGCGGAGATCTGGAAACACCATATATTTT.

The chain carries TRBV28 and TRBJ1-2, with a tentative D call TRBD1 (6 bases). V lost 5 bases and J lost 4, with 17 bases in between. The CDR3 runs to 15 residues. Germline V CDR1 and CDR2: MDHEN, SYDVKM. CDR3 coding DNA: TGTGCCAGCAGTCCCCGCCATACAGGGATCTATGGCTACACCTTC. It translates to CASSPRHTGIYGYTF.

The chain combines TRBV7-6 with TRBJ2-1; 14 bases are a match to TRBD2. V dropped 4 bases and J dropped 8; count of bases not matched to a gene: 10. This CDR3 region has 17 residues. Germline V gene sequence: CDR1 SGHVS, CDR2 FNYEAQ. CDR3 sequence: CASSSPSTSGRGDEQFF. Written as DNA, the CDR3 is TGTGCCAGCAGCTCGCCTTCGACTAGCGGGAGGGGAGATGAGCAGTTCTTC.

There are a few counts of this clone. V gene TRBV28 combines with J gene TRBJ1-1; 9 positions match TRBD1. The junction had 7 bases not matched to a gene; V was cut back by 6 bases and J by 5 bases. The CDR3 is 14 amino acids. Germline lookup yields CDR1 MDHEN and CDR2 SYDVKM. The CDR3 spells CASSVRQGGTEAFF. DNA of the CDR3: TGTGCCAGCAGCGTTCGACAGGGGGGGACTGAAGCTTTCTTT.

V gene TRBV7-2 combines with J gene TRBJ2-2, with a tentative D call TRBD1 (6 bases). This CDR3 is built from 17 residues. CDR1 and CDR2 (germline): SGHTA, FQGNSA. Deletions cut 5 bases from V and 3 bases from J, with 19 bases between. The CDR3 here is CASSPILGQRDTGELFF. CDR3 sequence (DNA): TGTGCCAGCAGCCCAATCCTCGGACAGAGGGACACCGGGGAGCTGTTTTTT.

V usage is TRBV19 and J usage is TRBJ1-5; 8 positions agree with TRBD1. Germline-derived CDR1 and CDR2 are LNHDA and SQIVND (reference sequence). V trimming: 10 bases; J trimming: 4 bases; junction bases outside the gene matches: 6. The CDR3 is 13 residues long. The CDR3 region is CATGQGPNQPQHF. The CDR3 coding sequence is TGTGCCACAGGACAGGGCCCAAATCAGCCCCAGCATTTT.

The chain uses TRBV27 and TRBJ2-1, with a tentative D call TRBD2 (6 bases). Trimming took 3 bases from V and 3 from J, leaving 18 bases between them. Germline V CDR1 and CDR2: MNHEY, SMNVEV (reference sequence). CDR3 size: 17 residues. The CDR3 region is CASSFQTTRANYNEQFF. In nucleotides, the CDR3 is TGTGCCAGCAGTTTCCAAACGACTAGGGCGAACTACAATGAGCAGTTCTTC.